The 7 T cell receptor beta chains listed next were all sequenced from one sample in a study of T cells in Graves' hyperthyroidism and ophthalmopathy (dated 2019 in TCRdb). Library construction relied on multiplex PCR. The sequencer was an Illumina HiSeq 2000. The TCR beta CDR3 regions were amplified from the RNA transcripts. A first-round RT-PCR of the TCR CDR3 used the HTBI primer set with the Qiagen OneStep RT-PCR kit. TCRdb reworked the public reads: Q25 trimming with fastp, MiXCR clone assembly, productive beta chains retained. Entries are consolidated by CDR3 protein sequence, retaining the most common genes and DNA. This sample comprises around 100,000 distinct CDR3 sequences, approximately 48% of them detected only once. Together, the top ten hold roughly 24% of the sample. Sequences were obtained from blood. These receptors were collected from a man in his forties or fifties with Graves' hyperthyroidism.

This clonotype was observed many times. This chain uses TRBV2 with TRBJ2-5, with D uncertain. V was clipped by 2 bases and J by 6 bases, with 7 bases between them. Germline V gene sequence: CDR1 SNHLY, CDR2 FYNNEI. The CDR3 runs 12 residues. CDR3 amino acids: CASSEKGKTQYF. CDR3 coding DNA: TGTGCCAGCAGTGAAAAGGGAAAGACCCAGTACTTC. Full variable domain (remainder filled in from reference TRBV2 and TRBJ2-5): EPEVTQTPSHQVTQMGQEVILRCVPISNHLYFYWYRQILGQKVEFLVSFYNNEISEKSEIFDDQFSVERPDGSNFTLKIRSTKLEDSAMYFCASSEKGKTQYFGPGTRLLVL.

This clonotype has ten or more counts. V and J are TRBV10-1 and TRBJ2-6, with TRBD2 as a possible D gene (5 bases). CDR3 length: 13 residues. The V end was cut by 10 bases, the J end by 0 bases, with 7 bases between. Germline V gene data show CDR1 as WNHNN and CDR2 as SYGVQD (reference sequence). The CDR3 region is CATAGSGANVLTF. The CDR3 DNA follows: TGCGCCACCGCGGGCTCTGGGGCCAACGTCCTGACTTTC.

The CDR3 DNA follows: TGCAGTGCCAGGACGGGGGCGCGGTACGAGCAGTACTTC. It translates to CSARTGARYEQYF. This chain uses TRBV20-1 with TRBJ2-7, with D perhaps given as TRBD1 or TRBD2 (6 bases each). This CDR3 is 13 amino acids long. Germline V gene data show CDR1 as DFQATT and CDR2 as SNEGSKA (reference sequence). Trimming cost V 6 bases and J 4 bases, with 16 bases left between them.

In this sample, this clonotype turned up many times. V and J are TRBV10-2 and TRBJ2-7, with 8 bases lining up with TRBD2. Per the germline V gene, CDR1 is WSHSY and CDR2 is SAAADI. This CDR3 spans 14 amino acids. Trimming took 6 bases from V and 6 from J; bases not matched to a gene: 10. The CDR3: CASSTSGPPGEQYF. The CDR3 DNA is TGCGCCAGCAGCACTAGCGGACCGCCGGGCGAGCAGTACTTC.

This rearrangement joins TRBV20-1 to TRBJ2-7; 14 bases are a match to TRBD2. In germline, CDR1 is DFQATT, CDR2 SNEGSKA (reference sequence). The CDR3 is 14 amino acids. The V segment lost 5 bases and the J segment 6 bases; nucleotides outside the gene matches: 6. Written as DNA, the CDR3 is TGCAGTGCTGGGACTAGCGGGAGAGCTACCGAGCAGTACTTC. It specifies CSAGTSGRATEQYF.

This clonotype appeared a few times. The V call is TRBV7-2, the J call TRBJ2-1, with a weak D call TRBD2 (6 bases). V was shortened by 5 bases and J by 4 bases, with 15 bases between the two germline ends. Germline V gives CDR1 SGHTA, CDR2 FQGNSA. The CDR3 has 15 amino acids. CDR3 sequence (DNA): TGTGCCAGCAGCCCTCTAGCGCAATTTTACAATGAGCAGTTCTTC. This translates into CASSPLAQFYNEQFF.

In the case of this clonotype: At one end, the junction sequence differs from germline, possibly due to a read error. The CDR3 loop is CSARAGNSEAFF. The CDR3 region has the DNA TGCAGTGCTAGGGCGGGGAACTCTGAAGCTTTCTTT. V usage is TRBV20-1 and J usage is TRBJ1-1; D remains ambiguous. Germline CDR1 is DFQATT and CDR2 is SNEGSKA (reference sequence). The CDR3 totals 12 residues.